Presented here are 13 T cell receptor beta chains from one specimen sequenced in a study of cytomegalovirus exposure and HLA in healthy donors. 60 Vbeta and 13 Jbeta primers were used in PCR. Clones were sequenced by immunoSEQ multiplex PCR, and TCRdb holds only the in-frame ones, with some missing. The sample includes about 110,000 clones, about 73% of them seen just once. The material sequenced was PBMCs. The receptors derive from a woman in her 30s in good health and CMV-seronegative.

The chain has TRBV7-8 and TRBJ2-2, with D possibly matching TRBD1 (5 bases). Trimming removed 5 bases from V and 1 base from J, with 11 bases in between. CDR3 length: 15 amino acids. Germline CDR1 reads SGHVS; CDR2 reads FQNEAQ. The CDR3 nucleotides read TGTGCCAGCAGCCCTAGACAGCTGAACACCGGGGAGCTGTTTTTT. It is translated as CASSPRQLNTGELFF.

V is TRBV7-8 and J is TRBJ1-5; D remains unclear. The CDR3 spans 12 residues. V was trimmed by 5 bases and J by 5 bases, leaving 7 bases between them. Germline V gene lookup returns CDR1 SGHVS and CDR2 FQNEAQ. CDR3 nucleotides: TGTGCCAGCAGCCCCGTTCATCAGCCCCAGCATTTT. This gives the protein CASSPVHQPQHF.

V usage is TRBV5-4 and J usage is TRBJ2-5; the match to TRBD2 covers 8 bases. V lost 0 bases, J lost 5 bases, and 6 bases stayed unmatched. This CDR3 is built from 15 residues. CDR1 and CDR2 (germline): SGHNT, YYREEE (reference sequence). The DNA for the CDR3 is TGTGCCAGCAGCTTGGCCGGGACTAGAGGGGAGACCCAGTACTTC. It encodes CASSLAGTRGETQYF.

The rearrangement joins TRBV4-1 to TRBJ1-5, with D tentatively TRBD1 (6 bases). Germline V gives CDR1 MGHRA, CDR2 YSYEKL. V was pared by 0 bases and J by 3 bases, with 12 bases between. The length of the CDR3 is 16 residues. CDR3 in DNA: TGCGCCAGCAGCCAAGACCTCGGACAGTACAATCAGCCCCAGCATTTT. This translates into CASSQDLGQYNQPQHF.

V and J are TRBV28 and TRBJ1-2; 7 nucleotides line up with TRBD1. This CDR3 has 12 residues. Germline V gene sequence: CDR1 MDHEN, CDR2 SYDVKM. V was clipped by 5 bases and J by 4 bases; unmatched bases: 1. The DNA for the CDR3 is TGTGCCAGCAGTGAGGGGGCCTATGGCTACACCTTC. Amino acids: CASSEGAYGYTF.

The chain combines TRBV7-8 with TRBJ1-5; 7 bases match TRBD1. Germline V gives CDR1 SGHVS, CDR2 FQNEAQ. The CDR3 is 15 amino acids. With 3 bases clipped from V and 4 bases from J, the junction kept 6 bases outside the gene matches. The CDR3 bases are TGTGCCAGCAGCTTGGATGCAGGGGGGAATCAGCCCCAGCATTTT. Its protein product is CASSLDAGGNQPQHF.

This chain uses TRBV7-9 with TRBJ2-5, with TRBD1 matching over 7 bases. J was trimmed by 5 bases and V by 5 bases; bases with no gene match: 8. This CDR3 has 14 residues. Germline V gene data show CDR1 as SEHNR and CDR2 as FQNEAQ (reference sequence). The CDR3 DNA sequence: TGTGCCAGCAGCCCTAGGGGGCTCCGGGAGACCCAGTACTTC. Amino acids: CASSPRGLRETQYF.

The chain combines TRBV6-6 with TRBJ2-3, with 7 bases that match TRBD1. The CDR3 is 14 residues long. Unmatched junction bases numbered 6, after V lost 7 bases and J lost 2 bases. CDR1 is MNHNY and CDR2 is SVGAGI in the germline V gene (reference sequence). CDR3 residues: CASTRQGATDTQYF. DNA of the CDR3: TGTGCCAGCACCAGACAGGGTGCCACAGATACGCAGTATTTT.

A remark on this clone: Different DNA sequences within this sample yield the same CDR3. V is TRBV30 and J is TRBJ2-7, with 7 positions matching TRBD2. The ends lost 4 bases at V and 3 bases at J; junction bases unmatched: 3. Per the germline V gene, CDR1 is GTSNPN and CDR2 is SVGIG (reference sequence). The CDR3 is 12 amino acids. The CDR3 DNA reads as TGTGCCTGGACGCGCGGGGGCTACGAGCAGTACTTC. This gives the protein CAWTRGGYEQYF.

V gene TRBV6-6 combines with J gene TRBJ1-6; D gene unclear. This CDR3 contains 15 residues. V was clipped by 8 bases and J by 0 bases, with 11 bases between them. Per germline, CDR1 MNHNY and CDR2 SVGAGI (reference sequence). The CDR3 is CASYSSSSYNSPLHF. CDR3 DNA sequence: TGTGCCAGCTACAGTAGTAGCTCCTATAATTCACCCCTCCACTTT.

The gene calls are TRBV7-9 and TRBJ2-5; TRBD1 matches 9 bases. The DNA end favors TRBJ2-7, so the J call may be wrong. The CDR3 totals 16 residues. Germline V gene sequence: CDR1 SEHNR, CDR2 FQNEAQ (reference sequence). The CDR3 reads CASSLGGTGNTYEQYF. The CDR3 coding sequence is TGTGCCAGCAGCTTAGGGGGGACAGGGAACACCTACGAGCAGTACTTC.

V gene TRBV27 combines with J gene TRBJ2-7; TRBD1 agrees at 9 bases. The J segment lost 2 bases and the V segment lost 5 bases, leaving 4 bases of the junction unmatched. The CDR3 extends over 14 amino acids. Germline V gene data show CDR1 as MNHEY and CDR2 as SMNVEV (reference sequence). The CDR3 DNA sequence: TGTGCCAGCAGTCTTCGGACAGGGGCCTACGAGCAGTACTTC. This translates into CASSLRTGAYEQYF.

The V and J genes are TRBV2 and TRBJ1-6, with 10 bases fitting TRBD1. The V gene's germline CDR1 is SNHLY and CDR2 FYNNEI. The CDR3 consists of 17 residues. The J segment lost 7 bases and the V segment lost 6 bases, leaving 12 bases of the junction unmatched. The DNA for the CDR3 is TGTGCCAGCAGACCCGACAGGGGGCGCCGGTCGAATTCACCCCTCCACTTT. Encoded protein: CASRPDRGRRSNSPLHF.